The clone carrying this TCR beta chain came up once. Its antigen remains unidentified. Germline CDR1 reads MNHEY; CDR2 reads SMNVEV (reference sequence). The CDR3 extends over 15 amino acids. V was clipped by 3 bases and J by 5 bases, with 11 bases between them. The protocol was immunoSEQ multiplex PCR, while the TCRdb copy is restricted to in-frame clones and leaves out a portion. The data contain tens of thousands of clones, approximately 92% of them singletons. This sample stems from a study of OX40 agonist ivuxolimab in advanced cancers. Blood specimens came from baseline, cycle 4 day 1, and cycle 7 day 1. Overall study findings and caveats: Which antigen the expanded peripheral T cells recognized is unknown. Among some nonresponders, normalized T-cell clonal expansion was also low.

The source material was CD4+ or CD8+ T cells sorted from blood, sampled in a trial of the OX40 agonist ivuxolimab. This TCR was sampled from an adult with an advanced solid tumor such as melanoma, head and neck, liver or kidney cancer. V gene TRBV27 combines with J gene TRBJ1-6; a weak D match, TRBD1 (5 bases). As DNA, the CDR3 is TGTGCCAGCAGTTTCCAAGGGACTCATAATTCACCCCTCCACTTT. Its protein is CASSFQGTHNSPLHF.